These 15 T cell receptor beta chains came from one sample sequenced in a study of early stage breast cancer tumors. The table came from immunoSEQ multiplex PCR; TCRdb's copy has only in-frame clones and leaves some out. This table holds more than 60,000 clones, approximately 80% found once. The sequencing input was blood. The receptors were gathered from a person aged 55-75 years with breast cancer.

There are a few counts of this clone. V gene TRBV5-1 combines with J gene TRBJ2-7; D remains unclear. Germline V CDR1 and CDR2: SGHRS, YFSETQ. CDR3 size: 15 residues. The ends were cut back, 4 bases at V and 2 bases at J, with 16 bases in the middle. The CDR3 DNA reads TGCGCCAGCAGCCATGCACCTGTACGGGCCTACGAGCAGTACTTC. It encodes CASSHAPVRAYEQYF.

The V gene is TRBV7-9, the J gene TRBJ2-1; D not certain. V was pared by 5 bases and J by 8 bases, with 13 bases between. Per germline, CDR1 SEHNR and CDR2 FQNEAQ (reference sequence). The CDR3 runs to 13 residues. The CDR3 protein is CASSLLGLYEQFF. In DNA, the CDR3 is TGTGCCAGCAGCCTACTGGGGTTATATGAGCAGTTCTTC. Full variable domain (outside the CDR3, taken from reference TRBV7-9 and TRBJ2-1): DTGVSQNPRHKITKRGQNVTFRCDPISEHNRLYWYRQTLGQGPEFLTYFQNEAQLEKSRLLSDRFSAERPKGSFSTLEIQRTEQGDSAMYLCASSLLGLYEQFFGPGTRLTVL.

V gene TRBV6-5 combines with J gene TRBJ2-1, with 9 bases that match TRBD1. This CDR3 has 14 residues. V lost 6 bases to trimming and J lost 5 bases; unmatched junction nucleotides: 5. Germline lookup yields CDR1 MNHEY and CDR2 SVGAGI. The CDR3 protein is CASSYRDRDNEQFF. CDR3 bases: TGTGCCAGCAGCTACCGGGACAGGGACAATGAGCAGTTCTTC.

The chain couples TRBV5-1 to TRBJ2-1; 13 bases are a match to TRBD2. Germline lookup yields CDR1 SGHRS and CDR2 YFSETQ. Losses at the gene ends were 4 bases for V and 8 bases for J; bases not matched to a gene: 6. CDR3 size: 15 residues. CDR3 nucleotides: TGCGCCAGCAGCCCTACTAGCGGGGGGGCCGATGAGCAGTTCTTC. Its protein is CASSPTSGGADEQFF.

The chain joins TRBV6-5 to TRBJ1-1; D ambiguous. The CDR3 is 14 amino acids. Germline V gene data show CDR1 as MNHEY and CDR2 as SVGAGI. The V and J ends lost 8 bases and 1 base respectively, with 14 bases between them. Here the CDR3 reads CASGTSDKNTEAFF. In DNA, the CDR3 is TGTGCCAGCGGAACAAGCGACAAGAACACTGAAGCTTTCTTT.

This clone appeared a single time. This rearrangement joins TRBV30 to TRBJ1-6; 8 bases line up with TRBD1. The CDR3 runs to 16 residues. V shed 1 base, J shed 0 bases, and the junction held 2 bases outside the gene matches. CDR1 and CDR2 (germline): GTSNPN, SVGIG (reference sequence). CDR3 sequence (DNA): TGTGCCTGGAGTGGAACAGGGGGCTCCTATAATTCACCCCTCCACTTT. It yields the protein CAWSGTGGSYNSPLHF.

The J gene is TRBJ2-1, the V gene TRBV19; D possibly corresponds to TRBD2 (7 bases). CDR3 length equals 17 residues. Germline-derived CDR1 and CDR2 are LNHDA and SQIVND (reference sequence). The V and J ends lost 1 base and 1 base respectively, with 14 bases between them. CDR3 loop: CASSIAGGRVSYNEQFF. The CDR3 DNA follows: TGTGCCAGTAGTATAGCGGGGGGCCGGGTGTCCTACAATGAGCAGTTCTTC.

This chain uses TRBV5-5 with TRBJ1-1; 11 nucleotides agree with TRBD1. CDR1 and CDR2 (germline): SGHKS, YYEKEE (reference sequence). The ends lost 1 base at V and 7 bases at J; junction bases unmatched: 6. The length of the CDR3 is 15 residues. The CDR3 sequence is CASSLHLGTGGEAFF. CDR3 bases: TGTGCCAGCAGCTTGCACCTAGGGACAGGGGGTGAAGCTTTCTTT. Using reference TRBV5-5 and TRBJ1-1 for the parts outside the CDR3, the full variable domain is DAGVTQSPTHLIKTRGQQVTLRCSPISGHKSVSWYQQVLGQGPQFIFQYYEKEERGRGNFPDRFSARQFPNYSSELNVNALLLGDSALYLCASSLHLGTGGEAFFGQGTRLTVV.

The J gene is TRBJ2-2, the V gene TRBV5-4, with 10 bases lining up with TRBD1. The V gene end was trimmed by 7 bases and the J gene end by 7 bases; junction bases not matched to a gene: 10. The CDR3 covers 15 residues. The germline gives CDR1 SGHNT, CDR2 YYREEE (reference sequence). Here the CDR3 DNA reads TGTGCCAGCGAACCAGGGGACAGGGGTGACGGGGAGCTGTTTTTT. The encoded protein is CASEPGDRGDGELFF.

The CDR3 sequence: CASSPAADTQYF. CDR3 nucleotide sequence: TGTGCCAGCTCACCCGCGGCAGATACGCAGTATTTT. This rearrangement joins TRBV18 to TRBJ2-3; D call uncertain. Looked up from germline, CDR1 is KGHSH and CDR2 is LQKENI. CDR3 size: 12 residues. The V end was cut by 3 bases, the J end by 4 bases, with 5 bases between.

The CDR3 DNA reads TGTGCCAGCAGCTTGGAGCTAGCGGAAGAGACCCAGTACTTC. This sequence encodes CASSLELAEETQYF. The chain is built from TRBV5-4 and TRBJ2-5; 7 bases line up with TRBD2. CDR1 SGHNT and CDR2 YYREEE come from the germline V gene (reference sequence). Trimming cost V 0 bases and J 3 bases; bases outside gene matches: 2. The CDR3 has 14 amino acids.

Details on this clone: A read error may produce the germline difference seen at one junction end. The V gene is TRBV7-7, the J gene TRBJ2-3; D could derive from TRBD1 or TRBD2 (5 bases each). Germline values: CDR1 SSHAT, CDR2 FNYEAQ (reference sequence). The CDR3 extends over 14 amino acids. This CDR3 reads CASSYRDAGDTQYF. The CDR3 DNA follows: TGTGCTAGCAGCTACCGGGACGCCGGGGATACGCAGTATTTT.

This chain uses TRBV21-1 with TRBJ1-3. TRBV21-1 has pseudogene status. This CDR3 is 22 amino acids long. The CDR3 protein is CASSKVLRRSDPSNFSGNTIYF. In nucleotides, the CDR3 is TGTGCCAGCAGCAAAGTCCTCCGTAGGTCAGACCCTAGTAATTTCTCTGGAAACACCATATATTTT.

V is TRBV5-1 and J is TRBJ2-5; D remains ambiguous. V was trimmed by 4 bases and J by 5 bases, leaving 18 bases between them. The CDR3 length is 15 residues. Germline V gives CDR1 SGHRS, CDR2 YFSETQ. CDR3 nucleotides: TGCGCCAGCAGCCGAACGCTCTCCCCCCTGGAGACCCAGTACTTC. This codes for CASSRTLSPLETQYF.

The CDR3: CASSSSIGTVYTF. DNA of the CDR3: TGTGCCAGCAGTTCCAGTATCGGGACGGTCTACACCTTC. The chain uses TRBV27 and TRBJ1-2; tentatively, D is TRBD1 (5 bases). Germline V lookup: CDR1 MNHEY, CDR2 SMNVEV (reference sequence). This CDR3 region has 13 residues. Trimming left V 4 bases short and J 10 bases short, with 16 bases between.